This T cell receptor (beta chain) is drawn from a study of T-cell reconstitution after alpha-beta-depleted transplantation in children. Study results and caveats: Where some patients showed high TCRbeta diversity at day 60, it came from recipient T cells and thymic progenitors that had survived. Reportedly, only several hundred clones from non-depleted graft cells drove alpha-beta T-cell counts at about two months. Newly produced T cells mostly provided counts and TCRbeta diversity after one year, as hyperexpanded clones declined.

Unique molecular identifiers were incorporated when the TCRbeta library was constructed. TCRdb independently ran MiXCR on the PCR reads; one entry per CDR3 protein. The sample shows about 300,000 distinct CDR3 sequences, over 7.5% of them seen only once. The CDR3 runs 16 residues. After removal of 4 bases from V and 2 bases from J, the junction contained 6 bases not matched to a gene. The germline gives CDR1 SGHNT, CDR2 YYREEE (reference sequence). A few counts support this clonotype. Its antigen is not identified. The specimen comprised peripheral blood, sampled 360 days after TCRalphabeta/CD19-depleted stem cell transplant. The receptor comes from a female patient aged 2-9 years who had a stem cell transplant for Fanconi anemia, so the T cells may come from the graft donor. The chain combines TRBV5-4 with TRBJ2-1; TRBD2 aligns across 10 bases. The CDR3: CASSPTSGRTYNEQFF. The CDR3 DNA sequence: TGTGCCAGCAGCCCGACTAGCGGGCGCACCTACAATGAGCAGTTCTTC.